This is a list of T cell receptor beta chains from one sample in a study of CD8+ T cells in alopecia areata. Method: immunoSEQ multiplex PCR; TCRdb's copy keeps in-frame clones and lacks some. The sample shows about 150,000 clones, about three fifths of them seen only once. Source material: CD8+ T cells sorted from blood. These TCRs come from a human donor in good health. The CDR3 runs from the conserved cysteine through the conserved F or W. D genes are given only for firm matches. For some rows the clone size is stated as once, few or many, or as a class when expanded; others skip it.

d_call	clone_size	v_call	j_call	cdr3_nt	cdr3_aa
TRBD1	.	TRBV4-1	TRBJ2-5	TGCGCCAGCAGCCAGGCCGGGACAGGGAGAGAGACCCAGTACTTC	CASSQAGTGRETQYF
.	.	TRBV5-6	TRBJ2-3	TGTGCCAGCAGCTTGGGATACAGGCAGCAGGATACGCAGTATTTT	CASSLGYRQQDTQYF
.	.	TRBV6-6	TRBJ2-3	TGTGCCAGCAGTTACGGAGGGACAGCTCAGTATTTT	CASSYGGTAQYF
.	few	TRBV6-6	TRBJ2-7	TGTGCCAGCAGTTACGAAACTGAAACCTACGAGCAGTACTTC	CASSYETETYEQYF
TRBD2	.	TRBV10-3	TRBJ2-5	TGTGCCATAGCCGAGGGTAGCGGGATCCAAGAGACCCAGTACTTC	CAIAEGSGIQETQYF
.	.	TRBV29-1	TRBJ2-7	TGCAGCGTTGTTACCCGGGTTGGTACCTACGAGCAGTACTTC	CSVVTRVGTYEQYF
.	.	TRBV29-1	TRBJ2-7	TGCAGCGTTGAACAGGGACCCTACGAGCAGTACTTC	CSVEQGPYEQYF
.	.	TRBV4-1	TRBJ2-7	TGCGCCAGCAGCTTAAGTGGGGACGAGCAGTACTTC	CASSLSGDEQYF
.	.	TRBV2	TRBJ2-6	TGTGCCAGCTTCACGGGGCCCTGGTCTTCGGGGGCCAACGTCCTGACTTTC	CASFTGPWSSGANVLTF
.	few	TRBV27	TRBJ2-7	TGTGCCAGCAGTTTCGCTAACTCCTACGAGCAGTACTTC	CASSFANSYEQYF
TRBD1	.	TRBV5-6	TRBJ2-7	TGTGCCAGCAGCTTTGGGACAGGAGCCTACGAGCAGTACTTC	CASSFGTGAYEQYF
.	.	TRBV19	TRBJ2-7	TGTGCCAGTAGTATATCGGGCAGCTCCTACGAGCAGTACTTC	CASSISGSSYEQYF
.	.	TRBV25-1	TRBJ2-7	TGTGCCAGCAGTGAGGGACTGGCCTACGAGCAGTACTTC	CASSEGLAYEQYF
TRBD1	.	TRBV4-2	TRBJ2-7	TGTGCCAGCAGCCAAGATTGGACAGGGAACTCCTACGAGCAGTACTTC	CASSQDWTGNSYEQYF
.	few	TRBV29-1	TRBJ2-1	TGCAGCGTTAGGGACGGCTCGTCCTACAATGAGCAGTTCTTC	CSVRDGSSYNEQFF